This T cell receptor beta chain derives from a study of T-cell reconstitution after alpha-beta-depleted transplantation in children. Germline values: CDR1 SNHLY, CDR2 FYNNEI. The CDR3 runs 13 residues. Trimming left V 6 bases short and J 9 bases short, with 15 bases between. Broader study findings: Some patients showed high day-60 TCRbeta diversity, which derived from surviving recipient T cells and thymic progenitors. Several hundred graft clones that had expanded were reportedly the source of alpha-beta T cells about two months after transplant. One year after transplant, T-cell counts and diversity came mostly from newly produced T cells.

The TCRbeta library incorporated unique molecular identifiers. TCRdb recomputed calls from the PCR reads with MiXCR, one row per CDR3 protein. Of about 980,000 distinct CDR3 sequences in the sample, about 26% were seen once. Only a few counts were recorded for this clonotype. Its antigen is currently unknown. Sequenced material: PBMCs, mostly from graft donor cells, taken 360 days after TCRalphabeta/CD19-depleted stem cell transplant. This clonotype originated in a boy younger than two who had a stem cell transplant for SCID, so the T cells may come from the graft donor. This chain uses TRBV2 with TRBJ2-1, with D perhaps TRBD2 (6 bases). Here the CDR3 reads CASRVGGVGEQFF. The CDR3 DNA follows: TGTGCCAGCAGGGTAGGAGGGGTTGGTGAGCAGTTCTTC.